The rows below give T cell receptor beta chains drawn from one sample of a study of T cell responses to AZD1222 COVID-19 vaccine. Produced via immunoSEQ multiplex PCR; TCRdb's table is partial and in-frame only. In the table there are 140,000 to 150,000 clones, about 93% of which are singletons. The specimen was peripheral blood, collected on day 0 of AZD1222 vaccination. Every receptor here comes from an adult in good health. Each CDR3 is given with its conserved first and last residue. D genes are given only for firm matches. Part of the rows lack a size; the others show once, few, many or a class for expanded clones.

V gene: TRBV28
clone size: .
J gene: TRBJ1-1
D gene: .
CDR3 protein: CASSLSGQRAEAFF
CDR3 DNA: TGTGCCAGCAGTTTATCGGGGCAAAGGGCTGAAGCTTTCTTT

V gene: TRBV10-2
clone size: once
J gene: TRBJ1-2
D gene: TRBD1
CDR3 protein: CASWGQGLGYTF
CDR3 DNA: TGCGCCAGCTGGGGACAGGGGCTTGGCTACACCTTC

V gene: TRBV11-3
clone size: .
J gene: TRBJ1-2
D gene: .
CDR3 protein: CASGREYYGYTF
CDR3 DNA: TGTGCCAGCGGCAGGGAGTACTATGGCTACACCTTC

V gene: TRBV3-1/TRBV3-2
clone size: .
J gene: TRBJ1-3
D gene: .
CDR3 protein: CASSLRFSGNTIYF
CDR3 DNA: TGTGCCAGCAGCCTGCGGTTCTCTGGAAACACCATATATTTT

V gene: TRBV5-1
clone size: .
J gene: TRBJ1-1
D gene: .
CDR3 protein: CASSSMDSSDTEAFF
CDR3 DNA: TGCGCCAGCAGCTCGATGGACAGTTCGGACACTGAAGCTTTCTTT

V gene: TRBV10-3
clone size: .
J gene: TRBJ2-1
D gene: .
CDR3 protein: CAISESGLSYNEQFF
CDR3 DNA: TGTGCCATCAGTGAGTCTGGGTTGTCCTACAATGAGCAGTTCTTC

V gene: TRBV5-1
clone size: .
J gene: TRBJ1-1
D gene: .
CDR3 protein: CASSPGPFLDTEAFF
CDR3 DNA: TGCGCCAGCAGCCCTGGACCCTTTCTAGATACTGAAGCTTTCTTT

V gene: TRBV28
clone size: .
J gene: TRBJ2-7
D gene: TRBD2
CDR3 protein: CASTVSGRVDEQYF
CDR3 DNA: TGTGCCAGCACCGTCAGCGGGAGGGTGGACGAGCAGTACTTC

V gene: TRBV9
clone size: .
J gene: TRBJ2-3
D gene: .
CDR3 protein: CASSFDSQSTDTQYF
CDR3 DNA: TGTGCCAGCAGCTTCGACAGCCAGAGCACAGATACGCAGTATTTT

V gene: TRBV11-2
clone size: .
J gene: TRBJ2-7
D gene: .
CDR3 protein: CASSATYEQYF
CDR3 DNA: TGTGCCAGCAGCGCCACCTACGAGCAGTACTTC

V gene: TRBV7-8
clone size: .
J gene: TRBJ1-4
D gene: .
CDR3 protein: CASAPNGLINEKLFF
CDR3 DNA: TGTGCCAGCGCGCCTAACGGACTAATTAATGAAAAACTGTTTTTT

V gene: TRBV27
clone size: .
J gene: TRBJ1-5
D gene: .
CDR3 protein: CASSLEAGEGQPQHF
CDR3 DNA: TGTGCCAGCAGTTTAGAGGCCGGGGAGGGTCAGCCCCAGCATTTT

V gene: TRBV30
clone size: .
J gene: TRBJ1-5
D gene: .
CDR3 protein: CAWRGFNSNQPQHF
CDR3 DNA: TGTGCCTGGAGGGGCTTTAATAGCAATCAGCCCCAGCATTTT

V gene: TRBV30
clone size: .
J gene: TRBJ1-4
D gene: .
CDR3 protein: CAWSGQPTNEKLFF
CDR3 DNA: TGTGCCTGGAGTGGACAGCCAACTAATGAAAAACTGTTTTTT

V gene: TRBV7-9
clone size: .
J gene: TRBJ1-1
D gene: .
CDR3 protein: CASSLGGGEATEAFF
CDR3 DNA: TGTGCCAGCAGCTTAGGAGGGGGGGAAGCCACTGAAGCTTTCTTT

V gene: TRBV19
clone size: .
J gene: TRBJ1-2
D gene: .
CDR3 protein: CASSIERGFGYTF
CDR3 DNA: TGTGCCAGTAGTATAGAGAGGGGCTTTGGCTACACCTTC

V gene: TRBV23-1
clone size: .
J gene: TRBJ1-1
D gene: .
CDR3 protein: CASSQSRPQGKMNTEAFF
CDR3 DNA: TGCGCCAGCAGTCAATCGCGGCCACAGGGAAAGATGAACACTGAAGCTTTCTTT

V gene: TRBV14
clone size: .
J gene: TRBJ1-4
D gene: .
CDR3 protein: CASSQQGGEKLFF
CDR3 DNA: TGTGCCAGCAGCCAACAGGGAGGTGAAAAACTGTTTTTT

V gene: TRBV2
clone size: .
J gene: TRBJ2-7
D gene: TRBD1
CDR3 protein: CASDRGGTYYEQYF
CDR3 DNA: TGTGCCAGCGACAGGGGGGGGACATACTACGAGCAGTACTTC

V gene: TRBV5-3
clone size: .
J gene: TRBJ1-5
D gene: .
CDR3 protein: CARSWTEVSNQPQHF
CDR3 DNA: TGTGCCAGAAGCTGGACTGAGGTGAGCAATCAGCCCCAGCATTTT

V gene: TRBV9
clone size: .
J gene: TRBJ2-3
D gene: TRBD1
CDR3 protein: CASSPWDRVEDTQYF
CDR3 DNA: TGTGCCAGCAGCCCCTGGGACAGGGTAGAAGATACGCAGTATTTT

V gene: TRBV30
clone size: .
J gene: TRBJ2-1
D gene: TRBD1
CDR3 protein: CAWISGQGHYNEQFF
CDR3 DNA: TGTGCCTGGATATCAGGACAGGGTCACTACAATGAGCAGTTCTTC

V gene: TRBV19
clone size: few
J gene: TRBJ1-2
D gene: .
CDR3 protein: CASNMDSNYGYTF
CDR3 DNA: TGTGCCAGTAATATGGACAGTAACTATGGCTACACCTTC

V gene: TRBV27
clone size: .
J gene: TRBJ1-6
D gene: .
CDR3 protein: CASSLRFREIYNSPLHF
CDR3 DNA: TGTGCCAGCAGTCTTCGATTCAGGGAAATCTATAATTCACCCCTCCACTTT

V gene: TRBV29-1
clone size: .
J gene: TRBJ2-5
D gene: .
CDR3 protein: CSVVVVRETQYF
CDR3 DNA: TGCAGCGTTGTAGTAGTCCGCGAGACCCAGTACTTC

V gene: TRBV6-5
clone size: .
J gene: TRBJ1-1
D gene: .
CDR3 protein: CASSYGTVYTEAFF
CDR3 DNA: TGTGCCAGCAGTTACGGGACGGTGTACACTGAAGCTTTCTTT

V gene: TRBV6-4
clone size: once
J gene: TRBJ1-5
D gene: TRBD1
CDR3 protein: CASSESDREYSNQPQHF
CDR3 DNA: TGTGCCAGCAGTGAATCAGACAGGGAGTATAGCAATCAGCCCCAGCATTTT